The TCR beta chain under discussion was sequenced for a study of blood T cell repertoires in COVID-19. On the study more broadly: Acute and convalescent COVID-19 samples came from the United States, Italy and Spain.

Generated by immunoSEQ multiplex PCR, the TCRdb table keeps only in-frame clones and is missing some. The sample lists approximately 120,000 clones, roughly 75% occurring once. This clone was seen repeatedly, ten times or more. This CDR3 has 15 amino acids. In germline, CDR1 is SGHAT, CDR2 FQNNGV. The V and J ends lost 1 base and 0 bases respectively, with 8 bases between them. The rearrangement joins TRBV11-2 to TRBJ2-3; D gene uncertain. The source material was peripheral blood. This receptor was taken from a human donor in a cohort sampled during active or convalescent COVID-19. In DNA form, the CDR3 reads TGTGCCAGCAGCTTAGTGTCTCTAAGCACAGATACGCAGTATTTT. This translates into CASSLVSLSTDTQYF.